This TCR beta chain was recovered during a study of identifying expanded T cells in peripheral blood. The method was immunoSEQ multiplex PCR; TCRdb's version includes in-frame clones alone and lacks a portion of them. The repertoire holds tens of thousands of clones, with roughly 84% as singletons. This CDR3 has 16 residues. Germline lookup yields CDR1 KGHSH and CDR2 LQKENI. Trimming removed 3 bases from V and 7 bases from J; junction bases left unmatched: 12. Sequencing was done on a sample of blood. The origin of this receptor is a person aged 18-70 years in good health. The chain recombines TRBV18 with TRBJ1-3, with 7 bases fitting TRBD1. CDR3 nucleotides: TGTGCCAGCTCACCTCCACAGGGGATAGCCCAGAACACCATATATTTT. Protein sequence: CASSPPQGIAQNTIYF.